This TCR beta chain was captured by sequencing in a study of a mutant IDH1 vaccine in newly diagnosed glioma. Study-wide background: Beginning 4-6 weeks after radiotherapy alone, or with temozolomide cycles, vaccination took place.

Data came from immunoSEQ multiplex PCR; TCRdb stores just in-frame clones and leaves some out. The repertoire consists of fewer than 35,000 clones, with roughly 89% occurring once and the leading ten covering less than 25%. This clone showed up just once. Antigen specificity is unknown. Unmatched junction bases numbered 6, after V lost 4 bases and J lost 0 bases. Germline V gives CDR1 SGHDT, CDR2 YYEEEE. The CDR3 has 15 residues. The time point was: week 11, during vaccination. The vaccine gave 300 ug of a 20-mer mutant IDH1 peptide subcutaneously per dose. The sample here was PBMCs, taken from a glioma patient whose treatment included an IDH1 peptide vaccine. The chain employs TRBV5-6 and TRBJ1-1, with 7 bases aligning to TRBD1. This sequence was found in a man younger than 35 with glioma. CDR3 bases: TGTGCCAGCAGCGGGCCGGGACAGCTGAACACTGAAGCTTTCTTT. It is translated as CASSGPGQLNTEAFF.